The T cell receptor beta chain under discussion was sequenced for a study of beta chain features in type 1 diabetes. On the study more broadly: Taken together, all samples contributed 95 million to 110 million examined sorted cells. Study-wide points: It was among patients, rather than healthy donors, that naive, central memory and Treg TCRB repertoires appeared more similar. Across all four CD4+ subsets, people with type 1 diabetes showed modestly shorter TCRB CDR3s.

This clone was seen more than once but under ten times. The antigen is unknown. CDR3 length: 11 amino acids. The germline V and J ends were trimmed by 6 bases and 8 bases, with 7 bases remaining between them. The V gene's germline CDR1 is MNHNS and CDR2 SASEGT. The entirety of the isolated RNA underwent reverse transcription, so expressed TCRB transcripts were sequenced. For naive, central memory and regulatory T cell samples, reads averaged around 3.6 million. Measured with immunoSEQ multiplex PCR; TCRdb has only the in-frame clones, and not every one. The sample shows around 710,000 clones, approximately 13% of them seen only once.

The sequenced sample was naive CD4+ T cells from blood. The sequence came from a man between 25 and 39 years old with type 1 diabetes. The chain joins TRBV6-1 to TRBJ2-2; no firm D call. The CDR3 sequence is CASSQGGELFF. CDR3 nucleotides: TGTGCCAGCAGCCAAGGAGGGGAGCTGTTTTTT.